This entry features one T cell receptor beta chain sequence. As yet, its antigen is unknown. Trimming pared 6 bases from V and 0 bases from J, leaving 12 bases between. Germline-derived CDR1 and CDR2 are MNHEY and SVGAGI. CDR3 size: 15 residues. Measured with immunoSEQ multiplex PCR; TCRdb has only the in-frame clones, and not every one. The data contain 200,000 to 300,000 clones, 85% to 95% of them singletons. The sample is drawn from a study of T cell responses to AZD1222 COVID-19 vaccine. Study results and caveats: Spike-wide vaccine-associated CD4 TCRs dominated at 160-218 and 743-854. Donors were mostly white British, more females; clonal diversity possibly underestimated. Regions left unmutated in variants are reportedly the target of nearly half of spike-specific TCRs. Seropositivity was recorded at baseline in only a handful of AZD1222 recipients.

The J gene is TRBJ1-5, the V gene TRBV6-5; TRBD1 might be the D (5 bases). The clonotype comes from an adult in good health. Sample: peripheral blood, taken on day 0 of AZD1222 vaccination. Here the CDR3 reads CASSYRDYSNQPQHF. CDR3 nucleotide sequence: TGTGCCAGCAGCTACCGGGACTATAGCAATCAGCCCCAGCATTTT.